This paragraph covers one TCR beta chain sequence. Its antigen is unknown. This sample is drawn from a study of T cell responses to AZD1222 COVID-19 vaccine. Overall study: Second doses were pooled across both intervals (about 4 or about 12 weeks). Study-wide points: Unmutated variant regions reportedly attract nearly half of all spike-specific TCRs. Two AZD1222 doses significantly raised spike-specific TCR breadth and depth over controls. The donor group comprised mostly white British people and more females; the analysis possibly underestimated clonal diversity.

The protocol was immunoSEQ multiplex PCR, while the TCRdb copy is restricted to in-frame clones and leaves out a portion. The repertoire consists of about 85,000 clones, with 86% occurring once and the leading ten covering roughly 7.7%. There are 17 residues in the CDR3. Germline loops: CDR1 MGHRA, CDR2 YSYEKL. Germline trimming cut 2 bases from V and 3 bases from J; bases unmatched to any gene: 5. This clonotype was obtained from an adult in good health. V usage is TRBV4-1 and J usage is TRBJ2-2; TRBD2 matches at 11 bases. The material was peripheral blood, obtained on day 0 of AZD1222 vaccination. CDR3 protein: CASSQIPGLADTGELFF. In DNA, the CDR3 is TGCGCCAGCAGCCAAATTCCGGGACTAGCGGACACCGGGGAGCTGTTTTTT.